The clone carrying this T cell receptor beta chain was observed a handful of times. Its matching antigen is unknown. The germline V gene encodes CDR1 DFQATT and CDR2 SNEGSKA (reference sequence). The CDR3 spans 13 residues. Trimming left V 6 bases short and J 2 bases short, with 13 bases between. Conversion of TCR transcripts into cDNA relied on 5'RACE template switching, which added a universal primer site and UMIs. MiXCR, run by TCRdb on the 5' RACE reads, gives a single entry per CDR3 protein. Of around 600,000 distinct CDR3 sequences in the sample, about 12% were seen once. This specimen belongs to a study of T cells after yellow fever vaccination. Study-level findings and limits: Clones that expanded after primary vaccination mostly reappeared after the booster (less than 98% CD4, 88% CD8). The CD4 and CD8 compartments had a small share of their clonotypes in common. Secondary responses were weaker yet peaked faster, day 5 versus 15.

The chain employs TRBV20-1 and TRBJ1-1; perhaps TRBD1 as D (5 bases). This clonotype was sampled from a man aged 30 to 39 who received the YFV17D yellow fever vaccine. The sample here was PBMCs, taken on the day of the yellow fever booster vaccination. The CDR3 protein is CSANTGPNTEAFF. The CDR3 coding sequence is TGCAGTGCCAACACGGGACCAAACACTGAAGCTTTCTTT.